This T cell receptor (beta chain) was sequenced in a study of CD8 T cell repertoires and HIV-1 epitope variants. Study overall: Controls were a CMV, EBV and flu pool, Ebola AY9, and no peptide. Tested: three Gag epitope families, Nef HW9 and YT9. Notes on the study in general: Only beta chains were identified, marking proliferation to antigen, not function.

The V gene's germline CDR1 is LNHDA and CDR2 SQIVND (reference sequence). Trimming shortened V by 5 bases and J by 5 bases, and 18 bases separated the two germline ends. The length of the CDR3 is 15 residues. Only a few counts were recorded for this clone. Its antigen is unidentified. Sequencing was performed with immunoSEQ multiplex PCR; in TCRdb, only in-frame clones are kept and a portion is missing. The table records fewer than 6,000 clones, 66% of them present only once. The receptor's source is a male donor with HIV. Material for sequencing was cultured CD8+ T cells derived from PBMCs. The chain has TRBV19 and TRBJ1-1; D remains ambiguous. CDR3 bases: TGTGCCAGTAGTCCCTCCCTGCGGCTGGGGACTGAAGCTTTCTTT. Encoded protein: CASSPSLRLGTEAFF.